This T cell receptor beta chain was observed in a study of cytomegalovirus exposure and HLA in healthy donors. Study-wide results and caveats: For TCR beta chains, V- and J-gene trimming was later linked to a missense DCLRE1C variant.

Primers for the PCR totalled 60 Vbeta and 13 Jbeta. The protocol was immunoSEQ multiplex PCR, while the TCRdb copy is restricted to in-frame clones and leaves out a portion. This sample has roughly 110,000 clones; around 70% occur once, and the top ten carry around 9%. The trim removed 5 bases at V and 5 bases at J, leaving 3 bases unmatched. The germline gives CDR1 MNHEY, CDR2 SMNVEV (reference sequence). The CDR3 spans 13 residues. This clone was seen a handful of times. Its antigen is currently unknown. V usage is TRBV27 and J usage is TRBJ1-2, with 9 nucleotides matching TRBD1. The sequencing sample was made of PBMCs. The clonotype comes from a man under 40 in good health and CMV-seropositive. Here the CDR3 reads CASSDGQGYGYTF. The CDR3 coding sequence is TGTGCCAGCAGTGACGGACAGGGGTATGGCTACACCTTC.